The 15 T cell receptor beta chains given below trace back to one sample, sequenced in a study of T-cell reconstitution after alpha-beta-depleted transplantation in children. As it was prepared, the TCRbeta library received unique molecular identifiers. In TCRdb, the PCR reads were re-called with MiXCR into one record per CDR3 protein. The table has about 400,000 distinct CDR3 sequences, about 20% seen once; the top ten hold over 3.5%. Source: PBMCs from the stem cell graft donor, taken from the stem cell graft. The receptors were sampled from a human donor who donated a stem cell graft to a child with acute myeloid leukemia.

This clonotype came up a few times. The chain has TRBV21-1 and TRBJ1-5. TRBV21-1 is a recognized pseudogene. There are 13 residues in the CDR3. Here the CDR3 DNA reads TGTGCCAGCAGCAAACTTAGCAATCAGCCCCAGCATTTT. This translates into CASSKLSNQPQHF.

This chain connects TRBV27 to TRBJ2-7, with TRBD1 identical over 8 bases. Unmatched junction bases numbered 7, after V lost 6 bases and J lost 0 bases. The length of the CDR3 is 15 residues. Germline V CDR1 and CDR2: MNHEY, SMNVEV (reference sequence). As DNA, the CDR3 is TGTGCCAGCAGGCCCGGGACAGGAAACTCCTACGAGCAGTACTTC. This gives the protein CASRPGTGNSYEQYF.

This chain connects TRBV28 to TRBJ1-1; no definite D call. The CDR3 is made up of 14 amino acids. Germline CDR1 reads MDHEN; CDR2 reads SYDVKM. The V and J ends lost 8 bases and 3 bases respectively, with 16 bases between them. In DNA form, the CDR3 reads TGTGCCAGCGGCGGCCCCCGGCGGGACACTGAAGCTTTCTTT. Protein product: CASGGPRRDTEAFF.

The chain recombines TRBV9 with TRBJ2-3; D not resolved. This CDR3 region has 13 residues. Germline assignment: CDR1 SGDLS and CDR2 YYNGEE. The V end was cut by 3 bases, the J end by 6 bases, with 11 bases between. CDR3 bases: TGTGCCAGCAGCGGACCCGACACCGATACGCAGTATTTT. It is translated as CASSGPDTDTQYF.

V and J are TRBV7-9 and TRBJ1-2; D is undetermined. V lost 5 bases, J lost 4 bases, and 11 bases lay in between. The CDR3 contains 13 residues. Germline assignment: CDR1 SEHNR and CDR2 FQNEAQ (reference sequence). The CDR3 protein is CASSAQSAYGYTF. The CDR3 coding sequence is TGTGCCAGCAGCGCACAGAGCGCCTATGGCTACACCTTC. Full variable domain (remainder filled in from reference TRBV7-9 and TRBJ1-2): DTGVSQNPRHKITKRGQNVTFRCDPISEHNRLYWYRQTLGQGPEFLTYFQNEAQLEKSRLLSDRFSAERPKGSFSTLEIQRTEQGDSAMYLCASSAQSAYGYTFGSGTRLTVV.

The chain combines TRBV28 with TRBJ2-7; possible D gene TRBD2, 5 bases. V lost 4 bases to trimming and J lost 6 bases, with 13 bases between them. Germline values: CDR1 MDHEN, CDR2 SYDVKM. The CDR3 sequence is 13 residues long. DNA for the CDR3: TGTGCCAGCAGTTCCCCGGGTCGGGGCGAGCAGTACTTC. Translation gives CASSSPGRGEQYF. Full variable domain (remainder filled in from reference TRBV28 and TRBJ2-7): DVKVTQSSRYLVKRTGEKVFLECVQDMDHENMFWYRQDPGLGLRLIYFSYDVKMKEKGDIPEGYSVSREKKERFSLILESASTNQTSMYLCASSSPGRGEQYFGPGTRLTVT.

This clonotype was detected many times. The rearrangement uses TRBV18 and TRBJ2-1; possible D gene TRBD2, 6 bases. Germline CDR1 and CDR2: KGHSH and LQKENI. The CDR3 has 18 residues. Deletions cut 2 bases from V and 0 bases from J, with 17 bases between. The CDR3 protein is CASSPGPSALSSYNEQFF. The CDR3 DNA follows: TGTGCCAGCTCACCAGGGCCTAGCGCCTTGAGCTCCTACAATGAGCAGTTCTTC.

The DNA for the CDR3 is TGTGCCTGGCATAAACAGGGAAACACTGAAGCTTTCTTT. Translated, it gives CAWHKQGNTEAFF. This rearrangement joins TRBV30 to TRBJ1-1, with a weak D call TRBD1 (6 bases). This CDR3 comprises 13 residues. The ends were cut back, 5 bases at V and 2 bases at J, with 12 bases in the middle. CDR1 is GTSNPN and CDR2 is SVGIG in the germline V gene (reference sequence).

The rearrangement uses TRBV5-4 and TRBJ2-5; D is uncertain. V lost 0 bases, J lost 0 bases, and 9 bases lay in between. The CDR3 has 15 amino acids. The germline V gene encodes CDR1 SGHNT and CDR2 YYREEE (reference sequence). Written as DNA, the CDR3 is TGTGCCAGCAGCTTGGAGCCAGCAGACCAAGAGACCCAGTACTTC. As protein: CASSLEPADQETQYF.

This clonotype has only a few counts. The V call is TRBV28, the J call TRBJ2-7; possible D gene TRBD2, 6 bases. The germline V gene has CDR1 MDHEN and CDR2 SYDVKM. The V end was cut by 4 bases, the J end by 2 bases, with 18 bases between. This CDR3 contains 16 residues. CDR3 DNA sequence: TGTGCCAGCAGTTCCGTAGGGGTATGGGGGGCCTACGAGCAGTACTTC. The encoded protein is CASSSVGVWGAYEQYF.

J is TRBJ1-1 and V is TRBV27, with a tentative D call TRBD1 (6 bases). Germline CDR1 reads MNHEY; CDR2 reads SMNVEV (reference sequence). The CDR3 length is 13 residues. Trimming removed 9 bases at V and 0 bases at J, with 11 bases between. The chain's CDR3 is CASRQVMNTEAFF. CDR3 sequence (DNA): TGTGCCAGTCGACAGGTCATGAACACTGAAGCTTTCTTT.

The chain carries TRBV7-9 and TRBJ2-1, with D hard to call. This CDR3 region has 15 residues. Germline V gene data show CDR1 as SEHNR and CDR2 as FQNEAQ (reference sequence). V lost 1 base and J 5 bases, leaving 12 bases between the germline ends. For the CDR3, the DNA is TGTGCCAGCAGCTTAGGGGGTGTAGATAACAATGAGCAGTTCTTC. Translating gives CASSLGGVDNNEQFF.

The chain carries TRBV7-2 and TRBJ2-1, with TRBD1 as a possible D gene (6 bases). The germline gives CDR1 SGHTA, CDR2 FQGNSA. Trimming removed 5 bases from V and 4 bases from J, with 12 bases in between. The CDR3 spans 14 residues. Here the CDR3 DNA reads TGTGCCAGCAGCACCCTGGACAGATACAATGAGCAGTTCTTC. Protein sequence: CASSTLDRYNEQFF.

The chain joins TRBV5-1 to TRBJ2-3, with unresolved D. V was cut by 1 base and J by 2 bases, with 11 bases left in between. The CDR3 totals 15 residues. Germline lookup yields CDR1 SGHRS and CDR2 YFSETQ. The CDR3 region is CASSLRRRFTDTQYF. DNA for the CDR3: TGCGCCAGCAGCTTGAGGAGACGGTTCACAGATACGCAGTATTTT.

This clonotype was counted many times. This chain links TRBV12-3 or TRBV12-4 with TRBJ1-5; D may be TRBD1 (5 bases). This CDR3 contains 14 residues. Deletions cut 3 bases from V and 5 bases from J, with 11 bases between. The CDR3 region is CASSFGGTHQPQHF. The CDR3 coding sequence is TGTGCCAGCAGTTTTGGGGGGACTCATCAGCCCCAGCATTTT.